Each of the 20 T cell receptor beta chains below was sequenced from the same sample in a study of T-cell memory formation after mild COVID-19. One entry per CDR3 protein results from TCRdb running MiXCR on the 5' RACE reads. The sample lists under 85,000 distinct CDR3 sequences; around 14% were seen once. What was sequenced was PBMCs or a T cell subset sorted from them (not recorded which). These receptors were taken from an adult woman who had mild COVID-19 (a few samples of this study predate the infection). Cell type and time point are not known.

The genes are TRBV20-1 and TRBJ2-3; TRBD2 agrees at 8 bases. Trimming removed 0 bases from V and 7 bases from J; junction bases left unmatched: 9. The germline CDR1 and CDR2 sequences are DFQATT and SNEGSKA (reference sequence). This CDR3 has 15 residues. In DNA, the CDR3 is TGCAGTGCTAGAGATACCAGCGGGAGAGGGAATACGCAGTATTTT. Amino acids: CSARDTSGRGNTQYF.

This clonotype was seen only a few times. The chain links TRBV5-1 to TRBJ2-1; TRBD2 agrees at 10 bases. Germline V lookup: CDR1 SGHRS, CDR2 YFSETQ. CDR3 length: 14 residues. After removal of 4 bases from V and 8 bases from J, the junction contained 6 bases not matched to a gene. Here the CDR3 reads CASSRERGGYEQFF. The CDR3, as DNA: TGCGCCAGCAGCCGCGAGCGGGGGGGCTATGAGCAGTTCTTC.

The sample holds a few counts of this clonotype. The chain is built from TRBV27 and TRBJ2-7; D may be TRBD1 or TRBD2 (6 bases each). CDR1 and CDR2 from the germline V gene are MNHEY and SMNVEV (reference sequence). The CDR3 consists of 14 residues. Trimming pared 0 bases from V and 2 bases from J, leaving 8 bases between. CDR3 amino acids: CASSLSGGPYEQYF. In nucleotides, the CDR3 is TGTGCCAGCAGTTTATCAGGGGGGCCCTACGAGCAGTACTTC.

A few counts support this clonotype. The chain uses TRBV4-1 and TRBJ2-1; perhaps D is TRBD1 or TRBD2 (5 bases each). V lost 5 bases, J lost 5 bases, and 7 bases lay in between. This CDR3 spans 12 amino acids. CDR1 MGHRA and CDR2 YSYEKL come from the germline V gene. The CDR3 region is CASSEGNNEQFF. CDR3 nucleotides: TGCGCCAGCAGCGAGGGGAACAATGAGCAGTTCTTC.

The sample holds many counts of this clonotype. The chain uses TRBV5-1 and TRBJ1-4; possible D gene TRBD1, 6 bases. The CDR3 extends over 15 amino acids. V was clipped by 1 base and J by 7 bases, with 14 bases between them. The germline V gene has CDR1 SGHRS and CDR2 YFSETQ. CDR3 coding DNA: TGCGCCAGCAGCTTGCTTGGACAGCCAGTTGAAAAACTGTTTTTT. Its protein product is CASSLLGQPVEKLFF.

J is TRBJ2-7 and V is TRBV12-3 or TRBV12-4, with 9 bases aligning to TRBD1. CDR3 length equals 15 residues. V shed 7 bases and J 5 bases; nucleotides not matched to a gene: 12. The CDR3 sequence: CASTASGTGSHEQYF. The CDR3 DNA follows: TGTGCCAGCACCGCCTCAGGGACAGGGTCCCACGAGCAGTACTTC.

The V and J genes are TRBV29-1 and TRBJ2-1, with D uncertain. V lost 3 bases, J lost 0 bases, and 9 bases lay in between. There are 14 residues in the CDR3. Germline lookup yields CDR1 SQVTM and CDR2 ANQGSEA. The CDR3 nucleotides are TGCAGCGTTGAGTTACCTAGCTCCTACAATGAGCAGTTCTTC. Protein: CSVELPSSYNEQFF.

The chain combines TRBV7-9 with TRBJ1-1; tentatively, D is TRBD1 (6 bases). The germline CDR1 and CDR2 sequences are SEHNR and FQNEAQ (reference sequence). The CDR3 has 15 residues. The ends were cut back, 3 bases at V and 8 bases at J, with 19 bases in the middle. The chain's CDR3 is CASSFSGGDTEEAFF. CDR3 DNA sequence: TGTGCCAGCAGCTTCTCCGGAGGGGACACCGAAGAAGCTTTCTTT.

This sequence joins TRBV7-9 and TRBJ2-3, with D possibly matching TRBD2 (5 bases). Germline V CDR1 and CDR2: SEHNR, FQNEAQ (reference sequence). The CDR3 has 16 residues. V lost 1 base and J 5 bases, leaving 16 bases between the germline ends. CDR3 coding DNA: TGTGCCAGCAGCTTAGGGTACTCTACGGGAAAAGATACGCAGTATTTT. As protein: CASSLGYSTGKDTQYF.

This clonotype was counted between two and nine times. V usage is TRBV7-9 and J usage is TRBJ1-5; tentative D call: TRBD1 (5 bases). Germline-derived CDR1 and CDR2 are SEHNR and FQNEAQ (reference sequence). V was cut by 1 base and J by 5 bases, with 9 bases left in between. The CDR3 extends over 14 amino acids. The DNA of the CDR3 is TGTGCCAGCAGCTTAGAGGGGTATTATCAGCCCCAGCATTTT. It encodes CASSLEGYYQPQHF. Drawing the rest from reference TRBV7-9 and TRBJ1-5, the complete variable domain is DTGVSQNPRHKITKRGQNVTFRCDPISEHNRLYWYRQTLGQGPEFLTYFQNEAQLEKSRLLSDRFSAERPKGSFSTLEIQRTEQGDSAMYLCASSLEGYYQPQHFGDGTRLSIL.

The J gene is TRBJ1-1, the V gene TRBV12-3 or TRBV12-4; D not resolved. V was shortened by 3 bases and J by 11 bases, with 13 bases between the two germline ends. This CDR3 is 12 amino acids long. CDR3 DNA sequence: TGTGCCAGCAGTTTCCCGGGAATAGGCGCTTTCTTT. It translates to CASSFPGIGAFF.

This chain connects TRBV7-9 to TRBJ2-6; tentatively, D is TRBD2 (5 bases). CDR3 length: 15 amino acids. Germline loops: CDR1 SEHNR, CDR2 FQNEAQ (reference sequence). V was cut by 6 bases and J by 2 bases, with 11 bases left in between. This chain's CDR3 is CASSHKEAGANVLTF. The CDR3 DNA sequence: TGTGCCAGCAGTCATAAGGAGGCTGGGGCCAACGTCCTGACTTTC.

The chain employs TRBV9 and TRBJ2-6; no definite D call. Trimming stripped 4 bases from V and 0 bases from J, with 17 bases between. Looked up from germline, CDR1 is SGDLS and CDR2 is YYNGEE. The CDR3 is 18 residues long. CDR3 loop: CASSHQPRSLSGANVLTF. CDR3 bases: TGTGCCAGCAGCCACCAACCCCGCAGCCTCTCTGGGGCCAACGTCCTGACTTTC.

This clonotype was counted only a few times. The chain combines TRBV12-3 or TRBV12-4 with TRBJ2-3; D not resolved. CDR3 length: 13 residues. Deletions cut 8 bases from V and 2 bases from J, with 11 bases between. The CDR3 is CASGYRPTDTQYF. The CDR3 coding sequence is TGTGCCAGCGGATACCGGCCCACAGATACGCAGTATTTT.

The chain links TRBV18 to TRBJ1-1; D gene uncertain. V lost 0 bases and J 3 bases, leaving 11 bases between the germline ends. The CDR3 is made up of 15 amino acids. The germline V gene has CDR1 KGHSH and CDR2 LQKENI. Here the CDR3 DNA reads TGTGCCAGCTCACCACCTGACTTCGGGGACACTGAAGCTTTCTTT. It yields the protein CASSPPDFGDTEAFF.

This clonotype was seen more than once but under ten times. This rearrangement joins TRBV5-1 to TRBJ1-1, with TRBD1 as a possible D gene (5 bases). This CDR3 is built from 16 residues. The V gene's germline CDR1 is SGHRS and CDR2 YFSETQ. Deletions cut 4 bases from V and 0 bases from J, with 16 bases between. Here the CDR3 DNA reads TGCGCCAGCAGCACCAACCGGGACTCAATGAACACTGAAGCTTTCTTT. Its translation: CASSTNRDSMNTEAFF.

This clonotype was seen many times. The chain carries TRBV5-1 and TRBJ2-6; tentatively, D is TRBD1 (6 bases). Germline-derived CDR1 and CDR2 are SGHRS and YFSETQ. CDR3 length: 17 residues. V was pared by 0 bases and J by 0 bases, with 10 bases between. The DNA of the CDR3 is TGCGCCAGCAGCTTGGGACAGGTCTACTCTGGGGCCAACGTCCTGACTTTC. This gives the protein CASSLGQVYSGANVLTF. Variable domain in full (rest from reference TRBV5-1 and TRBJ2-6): KAGVTQTPRYLIKTRGQQVTLSCSPISGHRSVSWYQQTPGQGLQFLFEYFSETQRNKGNFPGRFSGRQFSNSRSEMNVSTLELGDSALYLCASSLGQVYSGANVLTFGAGSRLTVL.

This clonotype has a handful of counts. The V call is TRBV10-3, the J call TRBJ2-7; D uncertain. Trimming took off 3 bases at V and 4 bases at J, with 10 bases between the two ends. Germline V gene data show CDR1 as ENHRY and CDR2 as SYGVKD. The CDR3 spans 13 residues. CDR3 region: CAISESIAYEQYF. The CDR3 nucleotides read TGTGCCATCAGTGAATCAATTGCTTACGAGCAGTACTTC.

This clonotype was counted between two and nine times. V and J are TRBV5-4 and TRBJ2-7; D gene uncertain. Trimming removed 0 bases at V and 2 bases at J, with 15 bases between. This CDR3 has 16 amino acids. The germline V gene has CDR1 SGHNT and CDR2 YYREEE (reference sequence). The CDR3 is CASSLDNAGLPYEQYF. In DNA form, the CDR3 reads TGTGCCAGCAGCTTGGATAACGCAGGTTTACCCTACGAGCAGTACTTC.

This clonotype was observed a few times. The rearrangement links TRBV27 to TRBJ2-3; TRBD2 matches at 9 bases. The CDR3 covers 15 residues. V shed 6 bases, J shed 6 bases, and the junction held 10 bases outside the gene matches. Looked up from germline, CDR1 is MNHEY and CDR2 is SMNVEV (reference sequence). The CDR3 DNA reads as TGTGCCAGCAGGCCTAGCGGGATTTCGCAGGATACGCAGTATTTT. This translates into CASRPSGISQDTQYF.